This T cell receptor beta chain emerged from a study of T cell repertoires in cytomegalovirus infection. The wider study: Used in the study were CMV epitopes, some recently identified and HLA-C-restricted, others well-studied and HLA-B-restricted. Public signatures in TCR beta pointed to CMV infection and matching HLA type.

Details on this clonotype: What it binds is not known.

Germline V gives CDR1 SGHVS, CDR2 FNYEAQ. There are 15 residues in the CDR3. Trimming took 3 bases from V and 6 from J; bases not matched to a gene: 8. Study results and limitations: There were carriers of CMV plus the relevant HLA, and cumulative public TCR beta family frequency identified them.

TCRdb itself ran the reads through MiXCR, one entry per CDR3 protein. The sample consists of hundreds of thousands of distinct CDR3 sequences, approximately 31% of them appearing once. The TCR was taken from a human donor in good health (CMV status not recorded). Some clones in this sample may be carry-over from other donors' samples. The chain has TRBV7-6 and TRBJ2-7; 10 positions agree with TRBD1. The sample in question was cultured CD8+ T cells from PBMCs, obtained from culture after CMV antigen stimulation. This chain's CDR3 is CASSLSGTGVSEQYF. In nucleotides, the CDR3 is TGTGCCAGCAGCTTGTCCGGGACAGGGGTAAGCGAGCAGTACTTC.